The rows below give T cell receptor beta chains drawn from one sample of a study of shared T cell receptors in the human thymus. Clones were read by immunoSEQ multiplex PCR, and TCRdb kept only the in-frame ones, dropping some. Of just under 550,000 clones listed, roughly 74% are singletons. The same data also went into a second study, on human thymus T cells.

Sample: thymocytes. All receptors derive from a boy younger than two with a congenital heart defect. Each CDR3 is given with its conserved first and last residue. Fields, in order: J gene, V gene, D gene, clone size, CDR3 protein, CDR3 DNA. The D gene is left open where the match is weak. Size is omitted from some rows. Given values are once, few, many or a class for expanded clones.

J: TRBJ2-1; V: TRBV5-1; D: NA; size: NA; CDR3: CASSLETGRDNEQFF; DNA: TGCGCCAGCAGCTTGGAGACAGGCCGTGACAATGAGCAGTTCTTC
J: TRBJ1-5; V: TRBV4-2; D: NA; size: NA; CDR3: CASSHTLESNQPQHF; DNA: TGTGCCAGCAGCCATACTCTCGAAAGCAATCAGCCCCAGCATTTT
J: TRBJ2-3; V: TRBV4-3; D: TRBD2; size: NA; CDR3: CASSHTPGLVYPDTQYF; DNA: TGCGCCAGCAGCCACACCCCGGGACTAGTCTATCCAGATACGCAGTATTTT
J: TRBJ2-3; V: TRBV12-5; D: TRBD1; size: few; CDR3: CASGADRGLDTQYF; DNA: TGTGCTAGTGGCGCGGACAGGGGGCTGGATACGCAGTATTTT
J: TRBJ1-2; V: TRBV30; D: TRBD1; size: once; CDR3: CAWSFGTGVNYGYTF; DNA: TGTGCCTGGAGCTTTGGGACAGGGGTGAACTATGGCTACACCTTC
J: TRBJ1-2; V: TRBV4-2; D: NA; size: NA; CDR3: CASSQERDAKKPPTGYSYGYTF; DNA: TGTGCCAGCAGCCAAGAGCGGGACGCCAAAAAACCCCCCACGGGTTACTCCTATGGCTACACCTTC
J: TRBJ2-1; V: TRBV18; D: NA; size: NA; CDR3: CASSLHFTPTTGYICNEQFF; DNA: TGTGCCAGCTCACTACATTTTACCCCGACAACTGGGTACATATGCAATGAGCAGTTCTTC
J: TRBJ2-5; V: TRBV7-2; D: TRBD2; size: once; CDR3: CASSLVQLAGGRLETQYF; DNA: TGTGCCAGCAGCTTAGTACAACTAGCGGGAGGCAGGTTGGAGACCCAGTACTTC
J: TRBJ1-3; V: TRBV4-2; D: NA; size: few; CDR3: CASSQDRHSGNTIYF; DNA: TGTGCCAGCAGCCAAGACAGGCACTCTGGAAACACCATATATTTT
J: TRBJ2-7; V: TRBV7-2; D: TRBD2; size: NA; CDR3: CASSLMRENVRYEQYF; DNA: TGTGCCAGCAGCTTAATGCGGGAGAACGTTAGGTACGAGCAGTACTTC
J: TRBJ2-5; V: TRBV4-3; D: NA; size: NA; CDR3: CASSQEGQQETQYF; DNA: TGCGCCAGCAGCCAAGAGGGCCAGCAAGAGACCCAGTACTTC
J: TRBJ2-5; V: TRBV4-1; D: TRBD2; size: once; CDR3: CASSQDGLAGLQETQYF; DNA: TGCGCCAGCAGCCAAGATGGGCTAGCGGGTCTCCAAGAGACCCAGTACTTC
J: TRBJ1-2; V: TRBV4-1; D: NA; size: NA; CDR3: CASSRRGAYGYTF; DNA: TGCGCCAGCAGCCGACGCGGGGCCTATGGCTACACCTTC
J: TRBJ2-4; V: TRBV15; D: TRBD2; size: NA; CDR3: CATSPPGWGRDIQYF; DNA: TGTGCCACCAGCCCCCCGGGGTGGGGGAGGGACATTCAGTACTTC
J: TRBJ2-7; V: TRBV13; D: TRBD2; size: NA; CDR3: CASSCGLAGVGYEQYF; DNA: TGTGCCAGCAGCTGCGGACTAGCGGGAGTAGGCTACGAGCAGTACTTC
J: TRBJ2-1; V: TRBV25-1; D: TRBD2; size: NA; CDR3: CASSELQLAGARFF; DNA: TGTGCCAGCAGTGAATTGCAACTAGCGGGAGCTCGGTTCTTC
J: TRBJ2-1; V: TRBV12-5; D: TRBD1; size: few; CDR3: CASGLVLAGGVNEQFF; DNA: TGTGCTAGTGGTTTGGTACTGGCAGGGGGCGTCAATGAGCAGTTCTTC
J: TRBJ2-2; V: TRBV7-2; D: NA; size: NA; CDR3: CASSLGPHHSGGPGELFF; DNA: TGTGCCAGCAGCTTAGGGCCCCATCACAGCGGAGGTCCCGGGGAGCTGTTTTTT
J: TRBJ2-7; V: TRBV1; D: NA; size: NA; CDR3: CTSSQECTETFTHEQYF; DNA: TGCACCAGCAGCCAAGAGTGTACCGAGACTTTCACCCACGAGCAGTACTTC
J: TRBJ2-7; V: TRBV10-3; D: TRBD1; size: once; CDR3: CAIRGDRGSYEQYF; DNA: TGTGCCATCAGGGGGGACAGGGGATCGTACGAGCAGTACTTC
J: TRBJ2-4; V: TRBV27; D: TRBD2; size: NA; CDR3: CASSSPASGNQKNIQYF; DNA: TGTGCCAGCAGTTCCCCGGCTAGCGGAAATCAGAAAAACATTCAGTACTTC
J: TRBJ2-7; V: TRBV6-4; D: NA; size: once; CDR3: CASRPPGDPNEQYF; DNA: TGTGCCAGCAGACCGCCAGGGGATCCAAACGAGCAGTACTTC
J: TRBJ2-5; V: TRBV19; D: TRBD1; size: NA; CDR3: CASTTTGGEETQYF; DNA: TGTGCCAGTACTACAACAGGGGGAGAGGAGACCCAGTACTTC
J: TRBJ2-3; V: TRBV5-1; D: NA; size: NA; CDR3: CASSTRDFPSTDTQYF; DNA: TGCGCCAGCAGCACCCGGGACTTTCCTAGCACAGATACGCAGTATTTT
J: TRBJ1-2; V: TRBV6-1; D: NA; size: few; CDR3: CASSGAGVTVPYGYTF; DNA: TGTGCCAGCAGTGGGGCCGGCGTGACAGTTCCTTATGGCTACACCTTC
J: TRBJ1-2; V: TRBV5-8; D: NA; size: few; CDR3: CASSFNHNLRGASHGYTF; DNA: TGTGCCAGCAGCTTTAATCATAACCTCCGTGGGGCGTCCCATGGCTACACCTTC
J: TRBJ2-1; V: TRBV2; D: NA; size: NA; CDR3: CASSLPVSSYNEQFF; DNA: TGTGCCAGCAGTTTGCCTGTCAGCTCCTACAATGAGCAGTTCTTC
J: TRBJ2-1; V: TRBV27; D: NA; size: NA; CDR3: CASSSLDRGNEQFF; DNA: TGTGCCAGCAGTTCTCTCGACCGGGGGAATGAGCAGTTCTTC
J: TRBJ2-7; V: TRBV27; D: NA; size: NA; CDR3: CASRTRGYEQYF; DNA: TGTGCCAGCAGGACTCGTGGGTATGAGCAGTACTTC
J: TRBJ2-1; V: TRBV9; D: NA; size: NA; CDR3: CASSSRKAGSYNEQFF; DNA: TGTGCCAGCAGCTCCCGGAAGGCAGGCTCCTACAATGAGCAGTTCTTC
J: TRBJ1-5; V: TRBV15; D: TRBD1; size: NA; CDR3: CATSRVGGTGESGQPQHF; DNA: TGTGCCACCAGCAGAGTGGGGGGGACAGGGGAATCGGGACAGCCCCAGCATTTT
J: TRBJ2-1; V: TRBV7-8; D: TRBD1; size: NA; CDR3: CASSLDPGQPHNEQFF; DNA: TGTGCCAGCAGCTTAGACCCGGGACAGCCGCACAATGAGCAGTTCTTC
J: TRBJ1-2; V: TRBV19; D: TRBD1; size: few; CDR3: CASSIRGPGGYGYTF; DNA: TGTGCCAGTAGTATAAGGGGTCCAGGGGGCTATGGCTACACCTTC
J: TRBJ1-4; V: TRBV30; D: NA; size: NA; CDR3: CASGGIHEKLFF; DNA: TGTGCCTCCGGGGGGATCCATGAAAAACTGTTTTTT
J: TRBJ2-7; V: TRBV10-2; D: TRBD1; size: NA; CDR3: CASGQGRGDEQYF; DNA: TGCGCCAGCGGACAGGGAAGGGGAGACGAGCAGTACTTC
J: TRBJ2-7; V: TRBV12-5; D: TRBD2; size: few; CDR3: CASGYQAGGFHEQYF; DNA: TGTGCTAGTGGTTACCAAGCGGGAGGGTTCCACGAGCAGTACTTC
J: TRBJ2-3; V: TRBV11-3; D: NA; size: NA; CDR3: CASSPRGDTQYF; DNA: TGTGCCAGCAGCCCCCGCGGAGATACGCAGTATTTT